This T cell receptor (beta chain) is from a study of shared clonotypes between healthy human individuals. Concerning this clone: Antigen: not known.

The CDR3 consists of 12 residues. Germline lookup yields CDR1 LGHNA and CDR2 YNFKEQ. V was clipped by 3 bases and J by 4 bases, with 5 bases between them. Sequencing used immunoSEQ multiplex PCR; TCRdb keeps in-frame clones, though not all of them. The sample yields around 200,000 clones, 85% to 95% seen once. Study findings and constraints: In general, naive subsets displayed greater estimated richness than memory subsets did. The expectation was that sequencing depth would affect clonotype sharing among donors. Clonotype sharing across a few donors was observed for around 5.1% of naive CD4 clonotypes.

V gene TRBV4-2 combines with J gene TRBJ2-3; D is ambiguous. The sample taken for sequencing was naive CD4+ T cells sorted from blood. Subset defined: CD45RA+ positively selected. The TCR was taken from a woman aged 25 to 39 in good health. In DNA form, the CDR3 reads TGTGCCAGCAGCCACTTTCCAGATACGCAGTATTTT. Its protein product is CASSHFPDTQYF.